The T cell receptor (beta chain) under discussion was sequenced for a study of T cell responses to AZD1222 COVID-19 vaccine. Sequencing was performed with immunoSEQ multiplex PCR; in TCRdb, only in-frame clones are kept and a portion is missing. The sample has over 85,000 clones, about nine tenths seen once. General observations from the study: Among AZD1222 vaccinees, only 6 or 7 were seropositive at baseline. Two AZD1222 administrations were followed by greater Spike-specific TCR breadth and depth. There were mostly white British donors and more females than males, and clonal diversity was possibly underestimated. Every sample of the repertoires postdated the peak T cell response.

CDR3 length: 16 amino acids. Trimming took 5 bases from V and 4 from J; bases not matched to a gene: 8. Germline CDR1 PRHDT, CDR2 FYEKMQ (reference sequence). As for this clone: Antigen: not known.

The V gene is TRBV13, the J gene TRBJ2-5; 12 nucleotides line up with TRBD2. This sample comprised peripheral blood, obtained 28 days after the second AZD1222 dose. This receptor was identified in an adult who received the AZD1222 COVID-19 vaccine. This CDR3 reads CASSHASGGALETQYF. The DNA of the CDR3 is TGTGCCAGCAGCCACGCTAGCGGGGGGGCGCTAGAGACCCAGTACTTC.